This is a list of T cell receptor beta chains from one sample in a study of human T cells and chemical hapten exposure. Via MiXCR, TCRdb re-called the RACE reads, giving one row per CDR3 protein. This repertoire shows approximately 320,000 distinct CDR3 sequences, about 5% found once; its top ten account for about 8.7%. The specimen comprised whole blood, sampled in connection with sensitization to the hapten diphenylcyclopropenone (DPC). Source of these receptors: a woman younger than 35 with alopecia areata. Some clones in this sample may be carry-over from other donors' samples. CDR3s include the opening cysteine and the closing phenylalanine or tryptophan. D genes are given only for firm matches. Size is stated for part of the rows, as once, few or many counts, or as a class when the clone is expanded.

v_gene	abundance	j_gene	d_gene	CDR3nt	CDR3aa
TRBV20-1	few	TRBJ2-7	TRBD1	TGCAGTGCTAGAGGTGGACAGGGAGGCTACGAGCAGTACTTC	CSARGGQGGYEQYF
TRBV7-2	few	TRBJ1-1	.	TGTGCCAGCAGCCTCCGACAGCTACCTGAAGCTTTCTTT	CASSLRQLPEAFF
TRBV18	few	TRBJ1-4	.	TGTGCCAGCTCGACGCAGGAGGCGTTAGATGAAAAACTGTTTTTT	CASSTQEALDEKLFF
TRBV12-3/TRBV12-4	many	TRBJ2-5	.	TGTGCCAGCAGATCCAGGACAGCGGGTGGAGAGACCCAGTACTTC	CASRSRTAGGETQYF
TRBV6-5	few	TRBJ1-1	.	TGTGCCAGCAGCAAAGGGGGGTACACTGAAGCTTTCTTT	CASSKGGYTEAFF
TRBV6-1	few	TRBJ2-3	TRBD1	TGTGCCAGCAGCAGAGCGGACAGGAGCACAGATACGCAGTATTTT	CASSRADRSTDTQYF
TRBV28	.	TRBJ1-5	.	TGTGCCAGCAGTTTGGGTTCGTTTTATAGCAATCAGCCCCAGCATTTT	CASSLGSFYSNQPQHF
TRBV12-3/TRBV12-4	.	TRBJ1-1	.	TGTGCCAGCAGGCGCGCCTCGACAGAAAGAATGAACACTGAAGCTTTCTTT	CASRRASTERMNTEAFF
TRBV20-1	.	TRBJ1-5	.	TGCAGTGCTAGTATCGGAAATAGCAATCAGCCCCAGCATTTT	CSASIGNSNQPQHF
TRBV2	.	TRBJ2-6	.	TGTGCCAGCAGTGATAGGGTTGGGGCCAACGTCCTGACTTTC	CASSDRVGANVLTF
TRBV3-1	.	TRBJ2-5	.	TGTGCCAGCAGCCAAGGGAGGGGGGCGGAATTGGAGACCCAGTACTTC	CASSQGRGAELETQYF
TRBV4-2	few	TRBJ2-5	TRBD2	TGTGCCAGCAGCCCAGGGAGGGGTTCGCAAGAGACCCAGTACTTC	CASSPGRGSQETQYF
TRBV9	.	TRBJ2-3	TRBD2	TGTGCCAGCAGCGTAGAAGGACTAGCGGGGATCACAGATACGCAGTATTTT	CASSVEGLAGITDTQYF
TRBV20-1	few	TRBJ1-1	.	TGCAGTGCTAGATCGGACACTGAAGCTTTCTTT	CSARSDTEAFF
TRBV6-2/TRBV6-3	.	TRBJ2-5	.	TGTGCCAGCAGTTACTCGAGCCAGGGAGAATTCTTTCGAAGGTACCAAGAGACCCAGTACTTC	CASSYSSQGEFFRRYQETQYF
TRBV10-3	.	TRBJ2-3	.	TGTGCCATCGCCTCTGGGGGGAACACAGATACGCAGTATTTT	CAIASGGNTDTQYF
TRBV18	few	TRBJ1-5	.	TGTGCCAGCTCACCGGGTAACAGAAATCAGCCCCAGCATTTT	CASSPGNRNQPQHF
TRBV5-8	.	TRBJ1-2	.	TGTGCCAGCAGCTCCTGGACTCCACCCTATGGCTACACCTTC	CASSSWTPPYGYTF
TRBV27	many	TRBJ1-2	TRBD1	TGTGCCAGCAGCCGGGACAGCATCTATGGCTACACCTTC	CASSRDSIYGYTF
TRBV15	.	TRBJ1-2	.	TGTGCCACCAGCGGCGGGGTGGGGTTCGAAGGCTACACCTTC	CATSGGVGFEGYTF
TRBV5-8	.	TRBJ2-7	.	TGTGCCAGCAGCTTAGAGACGGGGTCATTGGAGTACTTC	CASSLETGSLEYF
TRBV7-6	.	TRBJ1-2	TRBD1	TGTGCCAGCAGCTCCCCCTGGGCAGGGGGCTTTAGCGGCTACACCTTC	CASSSPWAGGFSGYTF
TRBV12-3/TRBV12-4	many	TRBJ1-1	.	TGTGCCAGCAGTTTGGTCTCCGGGGATTCTGAAGCTTTCTTT	CASSLVSGDSEAFF
TRBV12-3/TRBV12-4	many	TRBJ2-1	TRBD2	TGTGCCAGCAGTTCGGGACTAGCGGGGGCAAAACTAATATACAATGAGCAGTTCTTC	CASSSGLAGAKLIYNEQFF
TRBV6-2/TRBV6-3	few	TRBJ1-3	TRBD1	TGTGCCAGCAGCCCGGGACAGCACTCTGGAAACACCATATATTTT	CASSPGQHSGNTIYF
TRBV28	few	TRBJ2-7	.	TGTGCCAGCACTCTTGGGGGGAGTCGATACGAGCAGTACTTC	CASTLGGSRYEQYF
TRBV6-5	many	TRBJ1-5	.	TGTGCCAGCAGTTACTCGGTGGGCAATCAGCCCCAGCATTTT	CASSYSVGNQPQHF
TRBV7-2	many	TRBJ2-3	.	TGTGCCAGCAGCTCTCAGGGGTCAGCCACAGATACGCAGTATTTT	CASSSQGSATDTQYF
TRBV4-3	many	TRBJ1-3	.	TGCGCCAGCAGCCAAGATGGAGGAAGTCTGAACACCATATATTTT	CASSQDGGSLNTIYF
TRBV4-2	many	TRBJ1-2	TRBD1	TGTGCCAGCAGCCACATAGGACAGGGAGAGGACTATGGCTACACCTTC	CASSHIGQGEDYGYTF
TRBV18	.	TRBJ2-7	.	TGTGCCAGCTCCCCCCGGGTCCCAGACTACGAGCAGTACTTC	CASSPRVPDYEQYF
TRBV27	few	TRBJ2-7	TRBD1	TGTGCCAGCAGCCCGATTCCGGGACAGAGGGTTGTATGGGAGCAGTACTTC	CASSPIPGQRVVWEQYF
TRBV6-1	many	TRBJ2-2	.	TGTGCCAGCAGTCTCGAGTTCGGGCCCGGGGAGCTGTTTTTT	CASSLEFGPGELFF
TRBV5-1	many	TRBJ2-6	.	TGCGCCAGCAGTCCGGGACTGCACTCTGGGGCCAACGTCCTGACTTTC	CASSPGLHSGANVLTF
TRBV29-1	few	TRBJ1-2	.	TGCAGCGTTGAGACAGTCTATGGCTACACCTTC	CSVETVYGYTF
TRBV28	.	TRBJ1-1	.	TGTGCCAGCAGTTTCTTTATTGCGCTGGTAGGGCCCGGAGACACTGAAGCTTTCTTT	CASSFFIALVGPGDTEAFF
TRBV12-3/TRBV12-4	many	TRBJ1-4	.	TGTGCCAGCAGGCCGGCGGAGGACAGTGGCGAAAAACTGTTTTTT	CASRPAEDSGEKLFF
TRBV4-2	few	TRBJ2-3	TRBD2	TGTGCCAGCAGCCAAGTTGGGGGGGGAGGCCCCCGCCTAAGCGGGCGTACGCAGTATTTT	CASSQVGGGGPRLSGRTQYF
TRBV29-1	many	TRBJ2-3	TRBD2	TGCAGCGTTGATGGCTTTAGCGGGGGAACAGATACGCAGTATTTT	CSVDGFSGGTDTQYF
TRBV4-3	many	TRBJ1-1	TRBD1	TGCGCCAGCAGCCCACCAACGCAGGGGGTCTTGAACACTGAAGCTTTCTTT	CASSPPTQGVLNTEAFF
TRBV6-5	.	TRBJ1-5	.	TGTGCCAGCAGTGCAATGGGCGCCAGGGGAAGCAATCAGCCCCAGCATTTT	CASSAMGARGSNQPQHF
TRBV14	few	TRBJ1-1	.	TGTGCCAGCAGCCCCTTCCAAACTCCAACTGAAGCTTTCTTT	CASSPFQTPTEAFF
TRBV4-1	.	TRBJ1-1	.	TGCGCCAGCAGCCAAGATAACGGGGGTGCGGACACTGAAGCTTTCTTT	CASSQDNGGADTEAFF
TRBV12-3/TRBV12-4	.	TRBJ2-7	.	TGTGCCAGCAGTTCCGACCAGGGGCGGAGGTACGAGCAGTACTTC	CASSSDQGRRYEQYF
TRBV7-2	many	TRBJ1-1	.	TGTGCCAGCAGCTTAGCGGGGCCGAGGCTGACTGAAGCTTTCTTT	CASSLAGPRLTEAFF
TRBV4-2	many	TRBJ1-2	TRBD1	TGTGCCAGCAGCCAAGATTGGACAGGGGATGGCTACACCTTC	CASSQDWTGDGYTF